The subject of this entry is one TCR beta chain. This clonotype was observed many times. This clone's antigen is unknown. No base-level quality is on record; no much larger clone is a single base apart. The data are from a study of T cells after yellow fever vaccination (dated by TCRdb to between 2018 and 2021). For context, the study as a whole: Libraries from fractions with low cell numbers were prepared with the SMART-Seq v4 Ultra Low Input RNA kit. To track T-cell clones before and after primary and booster YFV17D yellow fever vaccination, bulk TCR alpha and beta repertoires were sequenced longitudinally. Two healthy male donors made up the cohort, one aged 18 to 29 years and the other aged 30 to 40 years. Blood was drawn at multiple timepoints before and after primary and secondary immunization, with bulk PBMC replicates and cell subsets isolated.

On the study overall, not on this receptor specifically: A small fraction of clonotypes showed up in both the CD4 and CD8 compartments, probably as a result of convergent recombination. The study included only two donors, which limits how far the findings can be generalized. Computational filtering was required because FACS-sorted repertoires could contain abundant contaminating clonotypes from the bulk population. Most clones expanded after primary vaccination (around 97% of CD4 and 80% to 90% of CD8) were re-detected after the booster, suggesting that broad memory maintenance occurred. The secondary T-cell response was weaker than the primary response but faster, peaking on day 5 instead of day 15.

TCR cDNA was made using 5'RACE template switching, a step that added a universal primer site and unique molecular identifiers. Priming of cDNA synthesis was performed from both the TCR alpha and TCR beta constant segments. Library amplification involved two PCR steps, and the second step added sample barcodes and sequencing adapters. Sequencing of libraries was done on Illumina HiSeq 2500 (2x100 bp) or NovaSeq (2x150 bp). The study's processing was this. Demultiplexing of reads and collapsing into UMI consensus sequences were performed with MIGEC, and V(D)J alignment was carried out with MiXCR. Using edgeR on replicate PBMC samples, clonotypes were called vaccine-responding if FDR was below 0.01 and the log2 fold change was above 5 up to day 15. CD4 or CD8 identity was assigned to each bulk clonotype according to whether the clonotype was present at higher abundance in the sequenced CD4 repertoire or the sequenced CD8 repertoire. TCRdb reprocessing: public reads trimmed at Q25 with fastp, clones called with MiXCR, in-frame beta chains kept. Rows with one shared CDR3 protein collapse into an entry with the most common genes and DNA. The authors' filters were not applied to this entry. This sample has 140,000 to 150,000 distinct CDR3 sequences in its table, and less than 8.5% of those were observed once. 0.5% to 0.65% of the sample rests with the top ten.

There are 13 amino acids in the CDR3, from cysteine to phenylalanine inclusive. The entry retains the CDR3 DNA only, 39 bases that are in frame from base 1. As encoded in the germline V gene, CDR1 is SGHRS while CDR2 is YFSETQ. Deletion took 4 bases off V and 6 bases off J, with a span of 12 bases between the germline ends. What this sample's treatment or condition label stands for: live attenuated yellow fever vaccine strain. A standard Ficoll-Paque protocol was used to isolate PBMCs from peripheral blood. CD4 and CD8 T-cell fractions were isolated with Dynabeads CD4 and CD8 positive selection kits. RNA was extracted with TriZol from bulk PBMCs, CD4 and CD8 fractions, and dextramer-positive and dextramer-negative fractions.

The sequenced sample was CD4+ T cells sorted from PBMCs, obtained 10 days after the yellow fever booster vaccination. This clonotype was obtained from a man aged 25 to 45 who received the YFV17D yellow fever vaccine. The chain was built from TRBV5-1 and TRBJ2-3, with the D segment identity uncertain. The DNA reads as follows: TGCGCCAGCAGCCCCGTGATGTTGGATACGCAGTATTTT. Its protein reads: CASSPVMLDTQYF.